The 21 T cell receptor beta chains in this list originate from one sample, sequenced in a study of blood T cell repertoires in COVID-19. Generated by immunoSEQ multiplex PCR, the TCRdb table keeps only in-frame clones and is missing some. The sample has tens of thousands of clones; around 90% are singletons. The source material was peripheral blood. The source of these receptors is a man aged 50 to 60 with acute or convalescent COVID-19.

The chain has TRBV7-8 and TRBJ1-1; weak D call: TRBD1 (5 bases). The germline V and J ends were trimmed by 0 bases and 5 bases, with 13 bases remaining between them. The CDR3 covers 15 residues. Germline CDR1 SGHVS, CDR2 FQNEAQ. The CDR3 bases are TGTGCCAGCAGCTTAGCGGGGCGGGACGGGACTGAAGCTTTCTTT. Protein sequence: CASSLAGRDGTEAFF.

Here the CDR3 DNA reads TGCAGCGTGGAGGGTAGGCGGGATCTGTCGACGCAGTATTTT. Encoded protein: CSVEGRRDLSTQYF. The V call is TRBV29-1, the J call TRBJ2-3; a possible D gene is TRBD2 (6 bases). The CDR3 has 14 residues. From germline, CDR1 is SQVTM and CDR2 ANQGSEA. The V and J ends lost 6 bases and 9 bases respectively, with 22 bases between them.

V usage is TRBV7-2 and J usage is TRBJ1-2; 7 positions match TRBD1. In germline, CDR1 is SGHTA, CDR2 FQGNSA. This CDR3 comprises 15 residues. The J segment lost 3 bases and the V segment lost 7 bases, leaving 11 bases of the junction unmatched. This CDR3 reads CASTSARGADYGYTF. The DNA for the CDR3 is TGTGCCAGCACCTCGGCCAGGGGGGCGGACTATGGCTACACCTTC.

The genes are TRBV19 and TRBJ1-1; TRBD1 agrees at 8 bases. CDR1 and CDR2 (germline): LNHDA, SQIVND (reference sequence). Trimming at V came to 5 bases and at J to 6 bases, leaving 5 bases not matched to a gene. The CDR3 runs 13 residues. CDR3 DNA sequence: TGTGCCAGTAGTCAGGGGGCGGTCGCTGAAGCTTTCTTT. This gives the protein CASSQGAVAEAFF.

The chain is built from TRBV9 and TRBJ2-7; 7 bases fit TRBD2. There are 15 residues in the CDR3. V was pared by 0 bases and J by 0 bases, with 3 bases of the junction left unmatched. Germline CDR1 and CDR2: SGDLS and YYNGEE. The DNA for the CDR3 is TGTGCCAGCAGCGTAGGGGCTAGCGGCTCCTACGAGCAGTACTTC. It specifies CASSVGASGSYEQYF.

The chain uses TRBV11-3 and TRBJ1-6, with D hard to call. V lost 1 base to trimming and J lost 3 bases, with 4 bases between them. CDR1 is SGHNT, CDR2 YENEEA, per germline. The CDR3 has 14 residues. CDR3 DNA: TGTGCCAGCAGCTTAGCAGGCTATAATTCACCCCTCCACTTT. It specifies CASSLAGYNSPLHF.

The rearrangement uses TRBV19 and TRBJ2-6; possible D gene TRBD1, 6 bases. The CDR3 runs to 18 residues. With 5 bases removed from V and 1 base from J, the gap between germline ends came to 18 bases. Looked up from germline, CDR1 is LNHDA and CDR2 is SQIVND (reference sequence). For the CDR3, the DNA is TGTGCCAGTAGTCAACAGACAGGCCGTCTATCTGGGGCCAACGTCCTGACTTTC. Its protein is CASSQQTGRLSGANVLTF. The variable domain in full, with the rest retrieved from reference TRBV19 and TRBJ2-6, is DGGITQSPKYLFRKEGQNVTLSCEQNLNHDAMYWYRQDPGQGLRLIYYSQIVNDFQKGDIAEGYSVSREKKESFPLTVTSAQKNPTAFYLCASSQQTGRLSGANVLTFGAGSRLTVL.

The chain employs TRBV7-2 and TRBJ2-3; D perhaps matches TRBD1 (6 bases). This CDR3 region has 15 residues. V lost 0 bases, J lost 2 bases, and 9 bases lay in between. Looked up from germline, CDR1 is SGHTA and CDR2 is FQGNSA. The CDR3 nucleotides read TGTGCCAGCAGCTTAGCCGGACAGCCCACAGATACGCAGTATTTT. This encodes CASSLAGQPTDTQYF.

The chain links TRBV30 to TRBJ1-1; 7 bases match TRBD1. The CDR3 is made up of 15 amino acids. V shed 5 bases, J shed 0 bases, and the junction held 9 bases outside the gene matches. CDR1 is GTSNPN, CDR2 SVGIG, per germline (reference sequence). CDR3 region: CAWWWPGQMNTEAFF. DNA of the CDR3: TGTGCCTGGTGGTGGCCGGGACAGATGAACACTGAAGCTTTCTTT.

This chain links TRBV24-1 with TRBJ2-3, with a weak D call TRBD2 (6 bases). Trimming shortened V by 1 base and J by 5 bases, and 12 bases separated the two germline ends. CDR1 KGHDR and CDR2 SFDVKD come from the germline V gene. This CDR3 contains 15 residues. CDR3 loop: CATSDFPGVGDTQYF. CDR3 nucleotides: TGTGCCACCAGTGATTTTCCGGGGGTTGGAGATACGCAGTATTTT.

This clone came up once. This chain joins TRBV18 and TRBJ1-2; TRBD1 aligns across 8 bases. V was clipped by 0 bases and J by 4 bases; unmatched bases: 7. The germline V gene encodes CDR1 KGHSH and CDR2 LQKENI. The CDR3 extends over 16 amino acids. The CDR3 reads CASSPPGQGMGYGYTF. The DNA for the CDR3 is TGTGCCAGCTCACCACCCGGACAGGGAATGGGCTATGGCTACACCTTC.

This rearrangement joins TRBV24-1 to TRBJ2-1; maybe TRBD1 (7 bases). CDR1 is KGHDR and CDR2 is SFDVKD in the germline V gene. V was shortened by 4 bases and J by 6 bases, with 18 bases between the two germline ends. The CDR3 spans 16 residues. CDR3 coding DNA: TGTGCCACCAGTGACCTCAGGGGGGCTTCGGTCAATGAGCAGTTCTTC. It translates to CATSDLRGASVNEQFF.

This clone was picked up one time. The J gene is TRBJ2-2, the V gene TRBV27; possible D gene TRBD2, 6 bases. This CDR3 is 16 amino acids long. V lost 6 bases and J 5 bases, leaving 19 bases between the germline ends. The germline CDR1 and CDR2 sequences are MNHEY and SMNVEV (reference sequence). The CDR3 DNA reads TGTGCCAGCAGCTATACGCACCCGGGAGTAACCGGGGAGCTGTTTTTT. Translation gives CASSYTHPGVTGELFF.

This chain links TRBV27 with TRBJ2-1, with TRBD2 matching over 13 bases. The ends lost 3 bases at V and 7 bases at J; junction bases unmatched: 6. This CDR3 spans 16 amino acids. In germline, CDR1 is MNHEY, CDR2 SMNVEV (reference sequence). The CDR3 nucleotides are TGTGCCAGCAGTTTGCGGACTAGCGGGAGTTTGAATGAGCAGTTCTTC. This translates into CASSLRTSGSLNEQFF.

This chain uses TRBV6-1 with TRBJ1-2; 7 bases fit TRBD1. Germline assignment: CDR1 MNHNS and CDR2 SASEGT. The CDR3 consists of 14 residues. V lost 2 bases to trimming and J lost 7 bases; unmatched junction nucleotides: 7. The CDR3 sequence: CASSEFSTGRGYTF. In DNA form, the CDR3 reads TGTGCCAGCAGTGAATTTTCGACAGGGCGTGGCTACACCTTC.

The V and J genes are TRBV2 and TRBJ1-1, with D possibly being TRBD1 (5 bases). Trimming removed 6 bases at V and 5 bases at J, with 19 bases between. CDR3 length: 15 amino acids. The germline gives CDR1 SNHLY, CDR2 FYNNEI. This chain's CDR3 is CASSLPRGGRTEAFF. CDR3 nucleotides: TGTGCCAGCAGCCTACCCCGTGGGGGGAGGACTGAAGCTTTCTTT. Combining the CDR3 with reference TRBV2 and TRBJ1-1 gives the whole variable domain EPEVTQTPSHQVTQMGQEVILRCVPISNHLYFYWYRQILGQKVEFLVSFYNNEISEKSEIFDDQFSVERPDGSNFTLKIRSTKLEDSAMYFCASSLPRGGRTEAFFGQGTRLTVV.

The chain joins TRBV6-5 to TRBJ2-7, with unresolved D. Looked up from germline, CDR1 is MNHEY and CDR2 is SVGAGI. V was shortened by 4 bases and J by 3 bases, with 13 bases between the two germline ends. The CDR3 consists of 14 residues. CDR3 residues: CASSSVPGFYEQYF. Here the CDR3 DNA reads TGTGCCAGCAGTTCCGTCCCGGGTTTCTACGAGCAGTACTTC.

Of note for this clone: One end of the junction fails to match germline, which may point to a read error. The rearrangement joins TRBV15 to TRBJ1-2, with 10 bases identical to TRBD1. CDR1 and CDR2 from the germline V gene are LNHNV and YYDKDF (reference sequence). The CDR3 totals 16 residues. The CDR3 loop reads CTTSRDLPGQGYGYTF. The CDR3 DNA sequence: TGTACCACCAGCAGAGATCTCCCGGGACAGGGGTATGGCTACACCTTC.

V usage is TRBV6-5 and J usage is TRBJ2-5; 10 positions match TRBD1. Germline CDR1 is MNHEY and CDR2 is SVGAGI. Unmatched junction bases numbered 6, after V lost 7 bases and J lost 4 bases. This CDR3 is 14 amino acids long. CDR3 bases: TGTGCCAGCATTCCGGGACAGGGGAGAGAGACCCAGTACTTC. Translating gives CASIPGQGRETQYF.

The chain is built from TRBV6-6 and TRBJ2-2; 13 positions match TRBD2. The germline V gene encodes CDR1 MNHNY and CDR2 SVGAGI (reference sequence). This CDR3 region has 16 residues. The V gene end was trimmed by 5 bases and the J gene end by 2 bases; junction bases not matched to a gene: 2. The CDR3 DNA reads TGTGCCAGCAGTCGACTAGCGGGAGGCAACACCGGGGAGCTGTTTTTT. Translation: CASSRLAGGNTGELFF.

V and J are TRBV3-1 (or the pseudogene TRBV3-2) and TRBJ1-6, with 8 bases identical to TRBD1. V trimming: 5 bases; J trimming: 6 bases; junction bases outside the gene matches: 6. Germline CDR1 LGHDT, CDR2 YNNKEL (reference sequence). CDR3 length: 15 amino acids. The CDR3 spells CASSVGQGLNSPLHF. The CDR3 DNA reads TGTGCCAGCAGCGTTGGACAGGGTCTTAATTCACCCCTCCACTTT.